This T cell receptor beta chain was profiled in a study of Graves' ophthalmopathy and Graves' hyperthyroidism. General study findings and limits: The study's model predicted ophthalmopathy progression at 65% to 71% sensitivity and almost 75% specificity.

Each donor who had ophthalmopathy showed moderate-to-severe activity, a CAS of ≥3, a NOSPECS of ≥4, and a duration under 3 months. Clinicians diagnosed using symptoms, serum thyroxine, TRAb, thyroid ultrasound and orbital computed tomography. The CDR3 runs 14 residues. V lost 4 bases to trimming and J lost 5 bases, with 14 bases between them. The authors amplified TCR beta CDR3 regions from RNA transcripts. HTBI primers were employed in first-round RT-PCR, then a second-round multiplex PCR followed. MiXCR, applied by TCRdb to the multiplex PCR reads, yields one record per CDR3 protein. The table shows 260,000 or so distinct CDR3 sequences, with around 50% occurring only once. A remark on this clonotype: Its antigen is not known.

The chain has TRBV12-3 or TRBV12-4 and TRBJ2-5; D may be TRBD1 (6 bases). Sequencing input: peripheral blood. The TCR sequence derives from an adult man with Graves' ophthalmopathy. The CDR3 DNA sequence: TGTGCCAGCAGTTACCAGGGGACCATGGAGACCCAGTACTTC. It specifies CASSYQGTMETQYF.